This passage covers 9 T cell receptor beta chains from one sample sequenced in a study of vaccination and CD4 T cells after COVID-19. Treatment defined: 10-day PBMC culture with coronavirus spike peptide pools or control peptides (ViraFEST assay). No antigen has been assigned to these receptors. Cultured CD4+ T cells had their DNA profiled by the Oncomine TCR Beta short-read assay. From the PCR reads, TCRdb called clonotypes with MiXCR, one entry per CDR3 protein. Here the sample spans almost 15,000 distinct CDR3 sequences, less than 70% being singletons. The sample consisted of CD4+ T cells from blood, cultured in vitro, taken before SARS-CoV-2 vaccination. The receptors come from a human donor who had recovered from COVID-19.

This clonotype has just a few counts. This chain connects TRBV7-3 to TRBJ1-1; D call uncertain. Germline V CDR1 and CDR2: SGHTA, FQGTGA. The CDR3 extends over 13 amino acids. Trimming cost V 0 bases and J 1 base, with 3 bases left between them. CDR3 bases: TGTGCCAGCAGCTTAACGGGGAACACTGAAGCTTTCTTT. Its translation: CASSLTGNTEAFF.

CDR3 sequence (DNA): TGTGCCAGCAGCTCCGCGGGGGGGGCGATTTATCAGCCCCAGCATTTT. Protein sequence: CASSSAGGAIYQPQHF. The rearrangement links TRBV6-1 to TRBJ1-5; possibly TRBD1 for D (6 bases). Trimming cost V 6 bases and J 5 bases, with 20 bases left between them. The CDR3 totals 16 residues. CDR1 is MNHNS and CDR2 is SASEGT in the germline V gene.

In this sample, this clonotype turned up a few times. The chain is built from TRBV6-5 and TRBJ1-1, with unresolved D. Germline CDR1 MNHEY, CDR2 SVGAGI. Trimming left V 0 bases short and J 4 bases short, with 9 bases between. The CDR3 has 14 amino acids. The CDR3 spells CASSYSTGSTEAFF. As DNA, the CDR3 is TGTGCCAGCAGTTACTCGACCGGCAGCACTGAAGCTTTCTTT.

The rearrangement links TRBV12-3 or TRBV12-4 to TRBJ1-1; D unresolved. This CDR3 has 14 residues. The V end lost 3 bases, the J end lost 0 bases, and 8 bases lay between the germline ends. DNA for the CDR3: TGTGCCAGCAGTTTCTCCGGAATGAACACTGAAGCTTTCTTT. It specifies CASSFSGMNTEAFF.

This chain connects TRBV6-1 to TRBJ1-2; maybe TRBD1 (5 bases). The CDR3 spans 15 residues. The V and J ends lost 5 bases and 6 bases respectively, with 19 bases between them. Germline V gives CDR1 MNHNS, CDR2 SASEGT. CDR3 sequence (DNA): TGTGCCAGCAGTACCGAGGGCAGGGATTTTGATGGCTACACCTTC. This encodes CASSTEGRDFDGYTF.

Only a few counts were recorded for this clonotype. The chain recombines TRBV12-3 or TRBV12-4 with TRBJ1-2, with D perhaps matching TRBD1 (5 bases). The CDR3 spans 12 residues. V shed 6 bases and J shed 6 bases, with 11 bases lying between them. The CDR3 sequence: CASSSGVDGYTF. As DNA, the CDR3 is TGTGCCAGCAGCTCGGGGGTAGATGGCTACACCTTC.

This clonotype was seen only a few times. The CDR3 region has the DNA TGTGCCAGCAGTCCGACCGGGACAGGGGTTCAGGGCTACACCTTC. It specifies CASSPTGTGVQGYTF. V gene TRBV27 combines with J gene TRBJ1-2; 10 bases match TRBD1. Looked up from germline, CDR1 is MNHEY and CDR2 is SMNVEV (reference sequence). CDR3 size: 15 residues. With V trimmed by 5 bases and J by 8 bases, 11 bases remained unmatched.

The genes are TRBV7-2 and TRBJ2-3; D is possibly TRBD1 or TRBD2 (5 bases each). Trimming removed 0 bases from V and 2 bases from J, with 6 bases in between. CDR1 and CDR2 from the germline V gene are SGHTA and FQGNSA. This CDR3 is built from 14 residues. CDR3 bases: TGTGCCAGCAGCTTAGCGGGGGACACAGATACGCAGTATTTT. It is translated as CASSLAGDTDTQYF.

J is TRBJ2-5 and V is TRBV20-1; 10 bases are shared with TRBD1. The CDR3 totals 12 residues. The V segment lost 7 bases and the J segment 4 bases; nucleotides outside the gene matches: 3. The germline gives CDR1 DFQATT, CDR2 SNEGSKA (reference sequence). The CDR3 loop is CSEGQGSETQYF. Written as DNA, the CDR3 is TGCAGTGAGGGACAGGGGTCAGAGACCCAGTACTTC.